Listed below are T cell receptor beta chains from one sample, sequenced in a study of cytomegalovirus exposure and HLA in healthy donors. Sequencing used immunoSEQ multiplex PCR; TCRdb keeps in-frame clones, though not all of them. The sample lists over 55,000 clones, 80% occurring once. Sequences were obtained from PBMCs. These receptors were obtained from a male donor in good health and CMV-seronegative. Each CDR3 is given with its conserved first and last residue. The order of the fields is clone size, J gene, D gene, V gene, CDR3 protein, CDR3 DNA. The D gene is left open where the match is weak. Clone size is given for some rows only: seen once, a few or many times, or a class if the clone is expanded.

abundance: once; j_gene: TRBJ1-2; d_gene: TRBD1; v_gene: TRBV5-1; CDR3aa: CASSLGGRGNYGYTF; CDR3nt: TGCGCCAGCAGCTTGGGCGGCAGGGGGAACTATGGCTACACCTTC
abundance: NA; j_gene: TRBJ1-2; d_gene: NA; v_gene: TRBV10-3; CDR3aa: CAIRDGGIEGYTF; CDR3nt: TGTGCCATCAGGGACGGCGGGATAGAGGGCTACACCTTC
abundance: NA; j_gene: TRBJ2-6; d_gene: TRBD1; v_gene: TRBV30; CDR3aa: CAWQGASGANVLTF; CDR3nt: TGTGCCTGGCAGGGGGCTTCTGGGGCCAACGTCCTGACTTTC
abundance: NA; j_gene: TRBJ1-1; d_gene: NA; v_gene: TRBV9; CDR3aa: CASSGMPGGHTEAFF; CDR3nt: TGTGCCAGCAGCGGGATGCCGGGGGGGCACACTGAAGCTTTCTTT
abundance: NA; j_gene: TRBJ1-2; d_gene: TRBD1; v_gene: TRBV5-1; CDR3aa: CASSSRGLGNYGYTF; CDR3nt: TGCGCCAGCAGCTCTAGGGGGCTAGGGAACTATGGCTACACCTTC
abundance: NA; j_gene: TRBJ1-4; d_gene: TRBD1; v_gene: TRBV5-1; CDR3aa: CASSRRGWGDRYEKLFF; CDR3nt: TGCGCCAGCAGCAGGAGGGGGTGGGGGGACAGGTATGAAAAACTGTTTTTT
abundance: NA; j_gene: TRBJ2-2; d_gene: TRBD2; v_gene: TRBV5-4; CDR3aa: CASSLDAGAGELFF; CDR3nt: TGTGCCAGCAGCTTGGATGCGGGGGCCGGGGAGCTGTTTTTT
abundance: few; j_gene: TRBJ2-5; d_gene: TRBD1; v_gene: TRBV6-5; CDR3aa: CASSSLPGTAQETQYF; CDR3nt: TGTGCCAGCAGTTCCCTCCCCGGGACAGCCCAAGAGACCCAGTACTTC
abundance: NA; j_gene: TRBJ2-2; d_gene: TRBD1; v_gene: TRBV18; CDR3aa: CASSPTTGVGTGELFF; CDR3nt: TGTGCCAGCTCACCGACGACAGGGGTCGGCACCGGGGAGCTGTTTTTT
abundance: NA; j_gene: TRBJ2-3; d_gene: NA; v_gene: TRBV4-3; CDR3aa: CASSQGTFSTDTQYF; CDR3nt: TGCGCCAGCAGCCAAGGTACATTCAGCACAGATACGCAGTATTTT
abundance: NA; j_gene: TRBJ1-2; d_gene: NA; v_gene: TRBV20-1; CDR3aa: CSAFSLGGYTF; CDR3nt: TGCAGTGCTTTTTCCCTAGGCGGCTACACCTTC
abundance: NA; j_gene: TRBJ1-5; d_gene: NA; v_gene: TRBV27; CDR3aa: CASSPQAGYSNQPQHF; CDR3nt: TGTGCCAGCAGTCCTCAGGCCGGATATAGCAATCAGCCCCAGCATTTT
abundance: NA; j_gene: TRBJ2-2; d_gene: TRBD2; v_gene: TRBV5-1; CDR3aa: CASSTSGGAANTGELFF; CDR3nt: TGCGCCAGCAGCACCAGCGGGGGGGCTGCGAACACCGGGGAGCTGTTTTTT
abundance: NA; j_gene: TRBJ1-1; d_gene: NA; v_gene: TRBV11-1; CDR3aa: CASCGQLNTEAFF; CDR3nt: TGTGCCTCCTGCGGACAGTTGAACACTGAAGCTTTCTTT
abundance: NA; j_gene: TRBJ1-4; d_gene: NA; v_gene: TRBV5-4; CDR3aa: CASSLPYTQGTENEKLFF; CDR3nt: TGTGCCAGCAGCTTACCTTATACCCAGGGGACGGAGAATGAAAAACTGTTTTTT
abundance: once; j_gene: TRBJ1-4; d_gene: TRBD1; v_gene: TRBV19; CDR3aa: CASSLGQANEKLFF; CDR3nt: TGTGCCAGTAGTCTCGGACAGGCTAATGAAAAACTGTTTTTT
abundance: NA; j_gene: TRBJ2-3; d_gene: NA; v_gene: TRBV30; CDR3aa: CAWSVGQQEYF; CDR3nt: TGTGCCTGGAGTGTCGGGCAACAGGAGTATTTT
abundance: NA; j_gene: TRBJ1-2; d_gene: TRBD1; v_gene: TRBV19; CDR3aa: CASRGTGGAGGYTF; CDR3nt: TGTGCCAGTAGAGGGACAGGGGGCGCGGGTGGCTACACCTTC
abundance: NA; j_gene: TRBJ1-4; d_gene: NA; v_gene: TRBV18; CDR3aa: CASSPPSTAVNEKLFF; CDR3nt: TGTGCCAGCTCACCCCCCTCGACAGCAGTAAATGAAAAACTGTTTTTT
abundance: NA; j_gene: TRBJ1-3; d_gene: NA; v_gene: TRBV7-2; CDR3aa: CASSFGGVNTIYF; CDR3nt: TGTGCCAGCAGCTTCGGGGGGGTTAACACCATATATTTT
abundance: NA; j_gene: TRBJ2-2; d_gene: NA; v_gene: TRBV7-2; CDR3aa: CASSSGTNTGELFF; CDR3nt: TGTGCCAGCAGCTCAGGGACAAACACCGGGGAGCTGTTTTTT
abundance: NA; j_gene: TRBJ2-7; d_gene: NA; v_gene: TRBV5-5; CDR3aa: CASSLSVPHMEHEQYF; CDR3nt: TGTGCCAGCAGCTTGTCCGTCCCCCATATGGAGCACGAGCAGTACTTC
abundance: once; j_gene: TRBJ2-7; d_gene: TRBD1; v_gene: TRBV19; CDR3aa: CASTIVETGGTEQYF; CDR3nt: TGTGCCAGTACCATTGTTGAGACAGGGGGCACCGAGCAGTACTTC
abundance: NA; j_gene: TRBJ1-2; d_gene: NA; v_gene: TRBV30; CDR3aa: CAWTADSVYGYTF; CDR3nt: TGTGCCTGGACCGCCGACAGTGTCTATGGCTACACCTTC
abundance: NA; j_gene: TRBJ2-1; d_gene: TRBD2; v_gene: TRBV7-2; CDR3aa: CASSPPGTSGGDEQFF; CDR3nt: TGTGCCAGCAGCCCCCCCGGGACTAGCGGGGGCGACGAGCAGTTCTTC
abundance: NA; j_gene: TRBJ2-2; d_gene: TRBD1; v_gene: TRBV5-1; CDR3aa: CASSWGGQGTTGELFF; CDR3nt: TGCGCCAGCAGCTGGGGGGGACAGGGCACCACCGGGGAGCTGTTTTTT
abundance: NA; j_gene: TRBJ2-7; d_gene: TRBD2; v_gene: TRBV30; CDR3aa: CAWSDLAATTYEQYF; CDR3nt: TGTGCCTGGAGTGATCTAGCGGCAACCACCTACGAGCAGTACTTC
abundance: NA; j_gene: TRBJ2-7; d_gene: NA; v_gene: TRBV7-2; CDR3aa: CASSVGGDEQYF; CDR3nt: TGTGCCAGCAGCGTTGGAGGGGACGAGCAGTACTTC
abundance: NA; j_gene: TRBJ1-2; d_gene: NA; v_gene: TRBV2; CDR3aa: CASSDGQLNYGYTF; CDR3nt: TGTGCCAGCAGTGACGGACAGCTTAACTATGGCTACACCTTC
abundance: NA; j_gene: TRBJ2-1; d_gene: NA; v_gene: TRBV2; CDR3aa: CASSGRGKFF; CDR3nt: TGTGCCAGCAGTGGTCGGGGAAAGTTCTTC
abundance: NA; j_gene: TRBJ2-1; d_gene: NA; v_gene: TRBV5-1; CDR3aa: CASSSQLPRGGNEQFF; CDR3nt: TGCGCCAGCAGCTCCCAACTCCCAAGGGGAGGCAATGAGCAGTTCTTC